These 7 T cell receptor beta chains were sequenced from one sample in a study of cytomegalovirus exposure and HLA in healthy donors. Primers for the PCR totalled 60 Vbeta and 13 Jbeta. The table came from immunoSEQ multiplex PCR; TCRdb's copy has only in-frame clones and leaves some out. The table lists about 130,000 clones, approximately 80% of them singletons. The sample taken for sequencing was PBMCs. These TCRs come from a man aged 40-49 years in good health and CMV-seronegative.

V is TRBV9 and J is TRBJ2-2, with TRBD1 identical over 7 bases. The CDR3 spans 15 residues. CDR1 and CDR2 from the germline V gene are SGDLS and YYNGEE. The V gene end was trimmed by 3 bases and the J gene end by 5 bases; junction bases not matched to a gene: 7. The CDR3 DNA follows: TGTGCCAGCAGCGCTCCAGGGGGATTAACCGGGGAGCTGTTTTTT. Residues: CASSAPGGLTGELFF.

The chain is built from TRBV10-3 and TRBJ2-5; 7 nucleotides match TRBD1. The germline CDR1 and CDR2 sequences are ENHRY and SYGVKD. The CDR3 length is 14 residues. V lost 4 bases, J lost 2 bases, and 4 bases stayed unmatched. The CDR3 reads CAISARRGQETQYF. In DNA, the CDR3 is TGTGCCATCAGTGCCCGCAGGGGGCAAGAGACCCAGTACTTC.

The CDR3 DNA reads TGTGCCAGTAGTATCGGGGGGGCGGACGGCTACACCTTC. It specifies CASSIGGADGYTF. The V call is TRBV19, the J call TRBJ1-2, with a weak D call TRBD1 (6 bases). The CDR3 length is 13 residues. Germline-derived CDR1 and CDR2 are LNHDA and SQIVND (reference sequence). V was pared by 3 bases and J by 8 bases, with 13 bases between.

This clone was recorded a few times. This chain links TRBV4-1 with TRBJ2-3, with a tentative D call TRBD1 (6 bases). Germline V gene sequence: CDR1 MGHRA, CDR2 YSYEKL. V lost 2 bases to trimming and J lost 6 bases, with 15 bases between them. The CDR3 has 15 residues. CDR3 bases: TGCGCCAGCAGCCAAAGGCACAGGGAAGGGGATACGCAGTATTTT. It translates to CASSQRHREGDTQYF.

This chain uses TRBV7-9 with TRBJ2-5; maybe TRBD2 (5 bases). Per the germline V gene, CDR1 is SEHNR and CDR2 is FQNEAQ (reference sequence). Trimming pared 1 base from V and 5 bases from J, leaving 11 bases between. The CDR3 is made up of 14 amino acids. CDR3 nucleotides: TGTGCCAGCAGCTTAGAAGCTAGCAAGGAGACCCAGTACTTC. Its protein is CASSLEASKETQYF. The full variable domain, rest sourced from reference TRBV7-9 and TRBJ2-5, is DTGVSQNPRHKITKRGQNVTFRCDPISEHNRLYWYRQTLGQGPEFLTYFQNEAQLEKSRLLSDRFSAERPKGSFSTLEIQRTEQGDSAMYLCASSLEASKETQYFGPGTRLLVL.

The chain uses TRBV5-1 and TRBJ1-4; TRBD1 matches at 7 bases. Trimming removed 5 bases from V and 6 bases from J; junction bases left unmatched: 13. Germline V gene lookup returns CDR1 SGHRS and CDR2 YFSETQ. This CDR3 spans 16 amino acids. The CDR3, as DNA: TGCGCCAGCAGATTTGGTTCCGGGACAGTCGATGAAAAACTGTTTTTT. It codes for CASRFGSGTVDEKLFF.

The chain uses TRBV2 and TRBJ2-5; 9 positions match TRBD2. With 7 bases clipped from V and 4 bases from J, the junction kept 10 bases outside the gene matches. The CDR3 covers 15 residues. Germline V CDR1 and CDR2: SNHLY, FYNNEI. The CDR3 DNA reads as TGTGCCAGCATTAGGGGGGGACTAGCCGGAGAGACCCAGTACTTC. Translating gives CASIRGGLAGETQYF.